Relative to its sample, the clone carrying this T cell receptor beta chain is medium-sized. The data were obtained in a study of OX40 agonist ivuxolimab in advanced cancers. Overall study: The patients got ivuxolimab, which is an agonistic anti-OX40 (CD134) antibody. Participants, approximately 81% male, averaged roughly 60 years of age, ranging from roughly 23 to 80.

CDR1 and CDR2 (germline): SNHLY, FYNNEI. V was shortened by 11 bases and J by 1 base, with 9 bases between the two germline ends. The CDR3 runs 11 residues. The assay was immunoSEQ multiplex PCR, and TCRdb's table has in-frame clones only and misses some. The sample includes about 37,000 clones, 70% to 85% of them seen just once. The sequencing here drew on CD4+ or CD8+ T cells sorted from blood, taken in a trial of the OX40 agonist ivuxolimab. The chain carries TRBV2 and TRBJ2-7; D might be TRBD2 (6 bases). This TCR derives from an adult with an advanced solid tumor such as melanoma, head and neck, liver or kidney cancer. The CDR3: CAGGKSYEQYF. As DNA, the CDR3 is TGTGCCGGAGGGAAATCCTACGAGCAGTACTTC.